What follows describes a single TCR beta chain. The target antigen is unknown. This sample is part of a study of T-cell memory formation after mild COVID-19. Overall study results and limits: The pre-infection memory compartment contained some responding clones, suggesting cross-reactive memory joined.

Germline V lookup: CDR1 SGHRS, CDR2 YFSETQ. This CDR3 has 13 amino acids. Deletions cut 0 bases from V and 6 bases from J, with 10 bases between. TCRdb reprocessed the 5' RACE reads with MiXCR, giving one entry per CDR3 protein. The data show around 310,000 distinct CDR3 sequences, around a sixth seen once. The source of this sequence is a young man who had mild COVID-19 (a few samples of this study predate the infection). Cell type and time point are not known. The chain combines TRBV5-1 with TRBJ2-7; either TRBD1 or TRBD2 may fit D (5 bases each). The sequencing input was PBMCs or a T cell subset sorted from them (not recorded which). The DNA for the CDR3 is TGCGCCAGCAGCTTGGGAGGGGACGCCGAGCAGTACTTC. Residues: CASSLGGDAEQYF. Complete variable domain (other parts from reference TRBV5-1 and TRBJ2-7): KAGVTQTPRYLIKTRGQQVTLSCSPISGHRSVSWYQQTPGQGLQFLFEYFSETQRNKGNFPGRFSGRQFSNSRSEMNVSTLELGDSALYLCASSLGGDAEQYFGPGTRLTVT.